This T cell receptor beta chain was profiled in a study of T cell repertoires in cytomegalovirus infection. Across the study: Public TCR beta signatures indicated both CMV infection and matching HLA type. Notes on the study in general: CMV carriers having the relevant HLA were flagged by cumulative public TCR beta family frequency. HLA-C-restricted CMV clonotypes gave the most frequent clonotype in two of eight donors.

TCRdb re-called the reads through MiXCR, storing one row per CDR3 protein. The repertoire holds over 200,000 distinct CDR3 sequences, with approximately 13% as singletons. With 2 bases removed from V and 2 bases from J, the gap between germline ends came to 13 bases. This CDR3 region has 15 residues. The V gene's germline CDR1 is SGHRS and CDR2 YFSETQ. This clonotype has a count of ten or more. Its specificity is not known. Sequenced input: PBMCs. This chain links TRBV5-1 with TRBJ2-5; D is perhaps TRBD1 (6 bases). The TCR was taken from a human donor in good health (CMV status not recorded). Some clones in this sample may be carry-over from other donors' samples. The CDR3 DNA reads as TGCGCCAGCAGCTTCTGGGGGCAATTTCAAGAGACCCAGTACTTC. Translation: CASSFWGQFQETQYF.